The rows below give T cell receptor beta chains drawn from one sample of a study of regulatory T cells in long-lasting Graves disease. From the multiplex PCR reads, TCRdb called clonotypes with MiXCR, one entry per CDR3 protein. The data show more than 300,000 distinct CDR3 sequences, roughly 23% seen once. Sequencing used peripheral blood mononuclear cells (PBMCs), obtained when the disease was refractory, from a patient treated with antithyroid drugs. These receptors originate from a woman aged 40 to 50 with Graves disease. Each CDR3 is given with its conserved first and last residue. D genes are given only for firm matches. Size is omitted from some rows. Given values are once, few, many or a class for expanded clones.

clone_size	j_call	v_call	d_call	cdr3_nt	cdr3_aa
many	TRBJ1-5	TRBV12-3/TRBV12-4	.	TGTGCCAGCAGTTTCCAGGGGTTAGGCAATCAGCCCCAGCATTTT	CASSFQGLGNQPQHF
few	TRBJ1-6	TRBV19	.	TGTGCCAGTAGGACCGGGACACCTCAGGTTTCACCCCTCCACTTT	CASRTGTPQVSPLHF
many	TRBJ2-4	TRBV3-1	.	TGTGCCAGCAGCCCGGAACTAGCCAAAAACATTCAGTACTTC	CASSPELAKNIQYF
many	TRBJ1-5	TRBV2	.	TGTGCCAGCAGCCGGCGGGAGCAGCCCCAGCATTTT	CASSRREQPQHF
.	TRBJ1-2	TRBV11-2	.	TGTGCCAGCAGCCAAGAGGGTCAGGTAGCTAACTATGGCTACACCTTC	CASSQEGQVANYGYTF
.	TRBJ2-7	TRBV10-2	.	TGCGCCACAGAGGGCAACTCCTACGAGCAGTACTTC	CATEGNSYEQYF
few	TRBJ1-1	TRBV30	.	TGTGCCTATAAGACAGTGATGAACACTGAAGCTTTCTTT	CAYKTVMNTEAFF
.	TRBJ2-2	TRBV11-2	TRBD2	TGTGCCAGCAGCTCCTGGACTAGCGACGGCGGGGAGCTGTTTTTT	CASSSWTSDGGELFF
many	TRBJ2-5	TRBV12-3/TRBV12-4	TRBD2	TGTGCCAGCAGTCCCGGACTAGCGGGAGTGGTCCTTGAGACCCAGTACTTC	CASSPGLAGVVLETQYF
many	TRBJ2-5	TRBV28	.	TGTGCCAGCAGTGGTGCAGGGAAAGAGACCCAGTACTTC	CASSGAGKETQYF
.	TRBJ2-5	TRBV7-9	TRBD1	TGTGCCAGCAGCGTGACAGGGAAAAAAACCCAGTACTTC	CASSVTGKKTQYF
.	TRBJ2-7	TRBV27	.	TGTGCCAGCAGCCCCCGAGGGGTTCTCTACGAGCAGTACTTC	CASSPRGVLYEQYF
.	TRBJ2-5	TRBV30	TRBD1	TGTGCCTGGGGGACAGTCGCGATGGTGATACAGTACTTC	CAWGTVAMVIQYF
.	TRBJ2-7	TRBV5-1	.	TGCGCCAGCAGCTTGGGGTCCGGATCCTACTACGAGCAGTACTTC	CASSLGSGSYYEQYF
few	TRBJ2-7	TRBV2	.	TGTGCCAGCACCAGGGTCTCCTACGAGCAGTACTTC	CASTRVSYEQYF
few	TRBJ1-5	TRBV6-2/TRBV6-3	.	TGTGCCAGCAGTTACCCCCCCTCCCGGGGATTGGATCCTAGCAATCAGCCCCAGCATTTT	CASSYPPSRGLDPSNQPQHF
.	TRBJ1-3	TRBV29-1	.	TGCAGCGTTGTTGTGACAGCGACCGGAAACACCATATATTTT	CSVVVTATGNTIYF
many	TRBJ1-2	TRBV12-3/TRBV12-4	TRBD1	TGTGCCAGCAGCCCCGAGGACAGGGGAATAACCTATGGCTACACCTTC	CASSPEDRGITYGYTF
.	TRBJ2-2	TRBV19	TRBD2	TGTGCCAGTAGTATGACTAGCGGGGGCACCGGGGAGCTGTTTTTT	CASSMTSGGTGELFF
.	TRBJ1-5	TRBV18	.	TGTGCCAGCTCACCACCGGGAAATCAGCCCCAGCATTTT	CASSPPGNQPQHF
.	TRBJ2-7	TRBV28	TRBD1	TGTGCCAGCAGTTCTCCCCGGACAGGCAGCGGCTCCTACGAGCAGTACTTC	CASSSPRTGSGSYEQYF
few	TRBJ1-5	TRBV19	.	TGTGCCAGTAGTATAGCCCCGGCCGTGGGCAATCAGCCCCAGCATTTT	CASSIAPAVGNQPQHF
.	TRBJ1-2	TRBV7-2	.	TGTGCCAGCAAGGGCGTAGGGGACGGGGAAAATGTGTATGGCTACACCTTC	CASKGVGDGENVYGYTF
many	TRBJ1-1	TRBV5-1	.	TGCGCCAGCAGCTTGCAAGCAGGAGGCACTGAAGCTTTCTTT	CASSLQAGGTEAFF
few	TRBJ1-6	TRBV10-2	.	TGCGCCAGCAGTGATTCCGGGACGGTGAATTCACCCCTCCACTTT	CASSDSGTVNSPLHF
many	TRBJ1-5	TRBV2	.	TGTGCCAGCAGAAAAGACGGGGATCAGCCCCAGCATTTT	CASRKDGDQPQHF
many	TRBJ2-7	TRBV11-2	TRBD1	TGTGCCAGCAGCTTAGGGGACAGGGCGTACTTC	CASSLGDRAYF
.	TRBJ1-1	TRBV14	.	TGTGCCAGCAGCCGTCCGGGAGGGCCCACTGAAGCTTTCTTT	CASSRPGGPTEAFF
.	TRBJ2-5	TRBV15	.	TGTGCCACCAGCAGAGATAGGGCGGTCCCAAGGGAGACCCAGTACTTC	CATSRDRAVPRETQYF
.	TRBJ2-5	TRBV6-5	.	TGTGCCAGCAGTTACCGCCTGGCAGCGGGACACCTCCAAGAGACCCAGTACTTC	CASSYRLAAGHLQETQYF
many	TRBJ1-6	TRBV27	TRBD1	TGTGCCAGCAGCCAGGGACAGGGATTTGGGCCCCTCCACTTT	CASSQGQGFGPLHF